These T cell receptor beta chains were read from a single sample in a study of blood T cell repertoires in COVID-19. Method: immunoSEQ multiplex PCR; TCRdb's copy keeps in-frame clones and lacks some. Of more than 250,000 clones listed, 82% are singletons. The sample was PBMCs or T cells enriched from blood (not recorded which). The receptors shown here come from a man aged 40-50 years who had been exposed to COVID-19. Each CDR3 is given with its conserved first and last residue. D genes are given only for firm matches. Clone size, where shown, is once, few, many, or a class for clones that have expanded.

clone_size: .
v_call: TRBV24-1
j_call: TRBJ2-1
d_call: .
cdr3_nt: TGTGCCACCAGTGATTTCAAGGGGGATGAGCAGTTCTTC
cdr3_aa: CATSDFKGDEQFF

clone_size: .
v_call: TRBV7-9
j_call: TRBJ2-7
d_call: TRBD2
cdr3_nt: TGTGCCAGCAGCTTAGAATCCCGTAGACTAGCGGGGACCTACGAGCAGTACTTC
cdr3_aa: CASSLESRRLAGTYEQYF

clone_size: .
v_call: TRBV19
j_call: TRBJ2-2
d_call: TRBD2
cdr3_nt: TGTGCCAGTAGTCTTGACCGGGAGGGGAACACCGGGGAGCTGTTTTTT
cdr3_aa: CASSLDREGNTGELFF

clone_size: few
v_call: TRBV12-3/TRBV12-4
j_call: TRBJ1-2
d_call: .
cdr3_nt: TGTGCCAGCAGTCAAGTACAGGGTGGCTACACCTTC
cdr3_aa: CASSQVQGGYTF

clone_size: .
v_call: TRBV6-5
j_call: TRBJ2-1
d_call: .
cdr3_nt: TGTGCCAGCAGTTTCCCTTTAAACAATGAGCAGTTCTTC
cdr3_aa: CASSFPLNNEQFF

clone_size: .
v_call: TRBV7-9
j_call: TRBJ2-1
d_call: .
cdr3_nt: TGTGCCAGCAGCTTCGAGCATGAGCAGTTCTTC
cdr3_aa: CASSFEHEQFF

clone_size: .
v_call: TRBV4-1
j_call: TRBJ2-1
d_call: TRBD2
cdr3_nt: TGCGCCAGCAGCCAAGGACTAGCGGGTTCCTACAATGAGCAGTTCTTC
cdr3_aa: CASSQGLAGSYNEQFF

clone_size: .
v_call: TRBV3-1/TRBV3-2
j_call: TRBJ1-2
d_call: TRBD1
cdr3_nt: TGTGCCAGCAGCCAAGGGGACAGACGTGGCTACACCTTC
cdr3_aa: CASSQGDRRGYTF

clone_size: once
v_call: TRBV4-1
j_call: TRBJ1-2
d_call: .
cdr3_nt: TGCGCCAGCAGCCAAGGTGATCCAGCTAACTATGGCTACACCTTC
cdr3_aa: CASSQGDPANYGYTF

clone_size: .
v_call: TRBV9
j_call: TRBJ2-5
d_call: .
cdr3_nt: TGTGCCAGCAGCGTTGACAGTTGGCTGGCGGAGACCCAGTACTTC
cdr3_aa: CASSVDSWLAETQYF

clone_size: few
v_call: TRBV6-5
j_call: TRBJ2-1
d_call: .
cdr3_nt: TGTGCCAGCAGTAGAGGTAGCTCTCAGAACAATGAGCAGTTCTTC
cdr3_aa: CASSRGSSQNNEQFF

clone_size: few
v_call: TRBV25-1
j_call: TRBJ2-5
d_call: TRBD1
cdr3_nt: TGTGCCAGCAGTGTGGGCCAGGGGAATACAGGGGGCCCAGAGACCCAGTACTTC
cdr3_aa: CASSVGQGNTGGPETQYF

clone_size: .
v_call: TRBV5-8
j_call: TRBJ1-4
d_call: TRBD1
cdr3_nt: TGTGCCAGCAGCCCCGGACAGGGGATTAATGAAAAACTGTTTTTT
cdr3_aa: CASSPGQGINEKLFF

clone_size: .
v_call: TRBV7-9
j_call: TRBJ1-2
d_call: .
cdr3_nt: TGTGCCAGCGGGGGCAGGGAATGGGACTATGGCTACACCTTC
cdr3_aa: CASGGREWDYGYTF

clone_size: .
v_call: TRBV5-1
j_call: TRBJ2-5
d_call: TRBD2
cdr3_nt: TGCGCCAGCAGCTTCCAGAGCGGGGAAGAGACCCAGTACTTC
cdr3_aa: CASSFQSGEETQYF

clone_size: .
v_call: TRBV18
j_call: TRBJ2-7
d_call: TRBD2
cdr3_nt: TGTGCCAGCTCACAACTAGCGGGAGCCTACGAGCAGTACTTC
cdr3_aa: CASSQLAGAYEQYF

clone_size: once
v_call: TRBV6-1
j_call: TRBJ1-5
d_call: .
cdr3_nt: TGTGCCAGCAGTGAAAGATTCGGGGGGCAGCCCCAGCATTTT
cdr3_aa: CASSERFGGQPQHF

clone_size: .
v_call: TRBV6-9
j_call: TRBJ1-1
d_call: TRBD1
cdr3_nt: TGTGCCAGCAGTTATAGACAGGGGGAAGGGGAGACTGAAGCTTTCTTT
cdr3_aa: CASSYRQGEGETEAFF

clone_size: .
v_call: TRBV7-3
j_call: TRBJ2-5
d_call: TRBD1
cdr3_nt: TGTGCCAGCAGCCCCCTGGGACAGGGAGGCCAGGAGACCCAGTACTTC
cdr3_aa: CASSPLGQGGQETQYF

clone_size: .
v_call: TRBV7-2
j_call: TRBJ1-1
d_call: TRBD1
cdr3_nt: TGTGCCAGCAGCTTGACAGGGACTGAAGCTTTCTTT
cdr3_aa: CASSLTGTEAFF

clone_size: .
v_call: TRBV6-1
j_call: TRBJ1-3
d_call: .
cdr3_nt: TGTGCCAGCAGTGAAGAGGACAGCTCTGGAAACACCATATATTTT
cdr3_aa: CASSEEDSSGNTIYF

clone_size: .
v_call: TRBV5-1
j_call: TRBJ1-5
d_call: .
cdr3_nt: TGCGCCAGCAGCCTAACAAGCGATCAGCCCCAGCATTTT
cdr3_aa: CASSLTSDQPQHF

clone_size: .
v_call: TRBV19
j_call: TRBJ2-1
d_call: .
cdr3_nt: TGTGCCAGTAGTGAAGGAGCTGGTATCAATGAGCAGTTCTTC
cdr3_aa: CASSEGAGINEQFF

clone_size: .
v_call: TRBV28
j_call: TRBJ1-1
d_call: .
cdr3_nt: TGTGCCAGCAGTTTTAGAGGGCACACTGAAGCTTTCTTT
cdr3_aa: CASSFRGHTEAFF

clone_size: few
v_call: TRBV19
j_call: TRBJ1-6
d_call: TRBD1
cdr3_nt: TGTGCCAGTAGTAAGGGACAGGGGATAAGAAGTTCACCCCTCCACTTT
cdr3_aa: CASSKGQGIRSSPLHF

clone_size: .
v_call: TRBV5-4
j_call: TRBJ2-7
d_call: TRBD1
cdr3_nt: TGTGCCAGCACCGGACAGGGCCGAGAGGGCTACGAGCAGTACTTC
cdr3_aa: CASTGQGREGYEQYF

clone_size: .
v_call: TRBV12-5
j_call: TRBJ2-7
d_call: TRBD1
cdr3_nt: TGTGCTAGTGGTTTGGGACAGGGGGCAAACGAGCAGTACTTC
cdr3_aa: CASGLGQGANEQYF

clone_size: once
v_call: TRBV6-6
j_call: TRBJ1-1
d_call: .
cdr3_nt: TGTGCCAGCAGCGATCAGTACACTGAAGCTTTCTTT
cdr3_aa: CASSDQYTEAFF

clone_size: .
v_call: TRBV18
j_call: TRBJ2-3
d_call: .
cdr3_nt: TGTGCCAGCTCACCAGCCCCGGAGGCTAGCACAGATACGCAGTATTTT
cdr3_aa: CASSPAPEASTDTQYF

clone_size: .
v_call: TRBV7-6
j_call: TRBJ2-1
d_call: .
cdr3_nt: TGTGCCAGCAGCTTAGGAGGGCACAATGAGCAGTTCTTC
cdr3_aa: CASSLGGHNEQFF

clone_size: .
v_call: TRBV6-5
j_call: TRBJ1-5
d_call: .
cdr3_nt: TGTGCCAGCATAGGGGTGTACCAGCCCCAGCATTTT
cdr3_aa: CASIGVYQPQHF

clone_size: .
v_call: TRBV9
j_call: TRBJ2-3
d_call: .
cdr3_nt: TGTGCCAGCAGCGCTCCACTAAGGGGGGGGACAGATACGCAGTATTTT
cdr3_aa: CASSAPLRGGTDTQYF

clone_size: .
v_call: TRBV6-1
j_call: TRBJ2-3
d_call: TRBD2
cdr3_nt: TGTGCCAGCAGTGAGGGGGACTACTCCACAGATACGCAGTATTTT
cdr3_aa: CASSEGDYSTDTQYF

clone_size: few
v_call: TRBV6-1
j_call: TRBJ1-2
d_call: .
cdr3_nt: TGTGCCAGCAGTGAAGTATTGGGGGCTGGGGGCTACACCTTC
cdr3_aa: CASSEVLGAGGYTF

clone_size: .
v_call: TRBV27
j_call: TRBJ1-1
d_call: .
cdr3_nt: TGTGCCAGCAGTTTATTTGGGGGGAGAGCTGAAGCTTTCTTT
cdr3_aa: CASSLFGGRAEAFF

clone_size: once
v_call: TRBV7-3
j_call: TRBJ2-3
d_call: .
cdr3_nt: TGTGCCAGCAGCCGTGGACAGACCACAGATACGCAGTATTTT
cdr3_aa: CASSRGQTTDTQYF

clone_size: .
v_call: TRBV15
j_call: TRBJ2-7
d_call: .
cdr3_nt: TGTGCCACCAGCAGAGCGACAGGTTCCTACGAGCAGTACTTC
cdr3_aa: CATSRATGSYEQYF

clone_size: .
v_call: TRBV3-1/TRBV3-2
j_call: TRBJ1-1
d_call: .
cdr3_nt: TGTGCCAGCAGCCAAGGGTCAGGGGAAGGAAGCACTGAAGCTTTCTTT
cdr3_aa: CASSQGSGEGSTEAFF

clone_size: .
v_call: TRBV25-1
j_call: TRBJ2-3
d_call: .
cdr3_nt: TGTGCCAGCAGTGAATTCGGCGGGGTGTCGGGTACAGATACGCAGTATTTT
cdr3_aa: CASSEFGGVSGTDTQYF

clone_size: .
v_call: TRBV11-3
j_call: TRBJ2-5
d_call: TRBD2
cdr3_nt: TGTGCCAGCAGCGGCCGGGGCTCGGGGGGGATCGGAGAGACCCAGTACTTC
cdr3_aa: CASSGRGSGGIGETQYF

clone_size: .
v_call: TRBV19
j_call: TRBJ1-2
d_call: TRBD1
cdr3_nt: TGTGCCAGTAGTCCCCAGGGGGCCCCCTATGGCTACACCTTC
cdr3_aa: CASSPQGAPYGYTF

clone_size: .
v_call: TRBV14
j_call: TRBJ1-2
d_call: TRBD1
cdr3_nt: TGTGCCAGCAGCCGAGGCGACAGGGCCATGGACTATGGCTACACCTTC
cdr3_aa: CASSRGDRAMDYGYTF

clone_size: .
v_call: TRBV5-4
j_call: TRBJ1-3
d_call: .
cdr3_nt: TGTGCCAGCAGCAGCGACAGCCTTGGAAACACCATATATTTT
cdr3_aa: CASSSDSLGNTIYF